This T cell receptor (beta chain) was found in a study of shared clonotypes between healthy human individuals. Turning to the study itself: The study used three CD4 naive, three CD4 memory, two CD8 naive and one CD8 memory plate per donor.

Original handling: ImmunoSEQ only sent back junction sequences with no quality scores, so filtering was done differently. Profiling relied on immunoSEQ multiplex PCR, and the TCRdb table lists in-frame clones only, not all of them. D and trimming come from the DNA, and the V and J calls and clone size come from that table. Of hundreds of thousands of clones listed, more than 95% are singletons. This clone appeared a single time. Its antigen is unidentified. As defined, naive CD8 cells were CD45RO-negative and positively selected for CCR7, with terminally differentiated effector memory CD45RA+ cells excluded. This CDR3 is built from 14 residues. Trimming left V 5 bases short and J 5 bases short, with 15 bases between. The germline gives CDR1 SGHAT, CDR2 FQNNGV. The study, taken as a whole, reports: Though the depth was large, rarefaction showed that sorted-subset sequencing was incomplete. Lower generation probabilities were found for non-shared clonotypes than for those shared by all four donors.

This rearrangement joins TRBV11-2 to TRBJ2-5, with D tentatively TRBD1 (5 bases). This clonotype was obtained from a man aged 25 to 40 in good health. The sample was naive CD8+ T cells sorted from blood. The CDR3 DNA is TGTGCCAGCAGCAAAAAGCCAGGGCTTGAGACCCAGTACTTC. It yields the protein CASSKKPGLETQYF. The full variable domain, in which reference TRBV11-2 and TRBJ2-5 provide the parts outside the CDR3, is EAGVAQSPRYKIIEKRQSVAFWCNPISGHATLYWYQQILGQGPKLLIQFQNNGVVDDSQLPKDRFSAERLKGVDSTLKIQPAKLEDSAVYLCASSKKPGLETQYFGPGTRLLVL.